This T cell receptor beta chain derives from a study of T-cell reconstitution after alpha-beta-depleted transplantation in children. The CDR3 runs 14 residues. Trimming cost V 6 bases and J 3 bases; bases outside gene matches: 7. TCRbeta library preparation incorporated unique molecular identifiers. TCRdb re-called the PCR reads with MiXCR, one entry per CDR3 protein. In the table there are about 230,000 distinct CDR3 sequences, 9.5% to 15% of which are singletons. This clonotype was counted many times. This clonotype was sampled from a human donor who donated a stem cell graft to a child with acute lymphoblastic leukemia. The sequenced sample was PBMCs from the stem cell graft donor, obtained from the stem cell graft. V and J are TRBV12-3 or TRBV12-4 and TRBJ1-2; 7 bases map to TRBD1. The CDR3 loop reads CASSAGQVHYGYTF. The CDR3 nucleotides read TGTGCCAGCAGCGCCGGACAGGTCCACTATGGCTACACCTTC.